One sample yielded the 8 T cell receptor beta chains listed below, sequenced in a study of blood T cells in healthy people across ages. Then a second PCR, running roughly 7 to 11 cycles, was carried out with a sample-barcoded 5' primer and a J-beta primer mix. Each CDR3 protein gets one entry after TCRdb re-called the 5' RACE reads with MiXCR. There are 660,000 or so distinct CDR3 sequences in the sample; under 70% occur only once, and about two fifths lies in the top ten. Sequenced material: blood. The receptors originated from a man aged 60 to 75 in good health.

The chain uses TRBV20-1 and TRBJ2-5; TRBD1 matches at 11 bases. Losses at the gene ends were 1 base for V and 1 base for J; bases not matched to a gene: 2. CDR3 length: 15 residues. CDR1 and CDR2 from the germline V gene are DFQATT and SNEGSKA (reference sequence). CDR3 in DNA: TGCAGTGCTAGAGGGGACAGGGGGGCCCAAGAGACCCAGTACTTC. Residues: CSARGDRGAQETQYF.

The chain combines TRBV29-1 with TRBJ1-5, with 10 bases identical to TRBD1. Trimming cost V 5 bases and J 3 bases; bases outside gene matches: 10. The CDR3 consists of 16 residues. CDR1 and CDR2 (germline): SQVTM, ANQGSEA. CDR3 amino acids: CSVPKAGTGVNQPQHF. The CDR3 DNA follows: TGCAGCGTTCCAAAGGCGGGGACAGGGGTCAATCAGCCCCAGCATTTT.

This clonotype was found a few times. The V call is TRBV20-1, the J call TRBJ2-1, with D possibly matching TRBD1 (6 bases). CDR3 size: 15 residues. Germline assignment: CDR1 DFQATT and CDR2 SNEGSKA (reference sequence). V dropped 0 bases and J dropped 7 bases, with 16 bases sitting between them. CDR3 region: CSAREGWGPRNEQFF. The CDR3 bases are TGCAGTGCTAGAGAAGGCTGGGGGCCTAGGAATGAGCAGTTCTTC.

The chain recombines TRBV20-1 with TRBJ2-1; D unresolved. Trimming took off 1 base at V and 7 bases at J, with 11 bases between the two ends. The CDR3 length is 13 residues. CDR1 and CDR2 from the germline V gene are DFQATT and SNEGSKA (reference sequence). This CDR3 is CSARGFILNEQFF. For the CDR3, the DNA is TGCAGTGCTAGAGGCTTTATTTTGAATGAGCAGTTCTTC.

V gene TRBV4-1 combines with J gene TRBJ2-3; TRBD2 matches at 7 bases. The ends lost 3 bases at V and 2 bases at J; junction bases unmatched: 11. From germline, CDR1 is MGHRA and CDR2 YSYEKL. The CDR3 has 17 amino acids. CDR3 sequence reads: CASSHLFSGGSTDTQYF. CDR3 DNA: TGCGCCAGCAGCCACCTCTTTTCGGGGGGTTCCACAGATACGCAGTATTTT.

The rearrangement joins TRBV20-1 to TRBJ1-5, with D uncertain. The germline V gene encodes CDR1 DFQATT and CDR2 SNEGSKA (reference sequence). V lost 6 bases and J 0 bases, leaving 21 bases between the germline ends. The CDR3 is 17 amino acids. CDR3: CSAGRAGQPYSNQPQHF. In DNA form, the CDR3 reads TGCAGTGCAGGTAGGGCAGGCCAACCATATAGCAATCAGCCCCAGCATTTT.

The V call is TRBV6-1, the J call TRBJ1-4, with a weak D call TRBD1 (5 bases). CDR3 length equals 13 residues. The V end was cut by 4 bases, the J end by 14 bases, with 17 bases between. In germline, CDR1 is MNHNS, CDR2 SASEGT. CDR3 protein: CASSAPGSSWLFF. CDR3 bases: TGTGCCAGCAGTGCCCCAGGGAGCAGTTGGCTGTTTTTT.

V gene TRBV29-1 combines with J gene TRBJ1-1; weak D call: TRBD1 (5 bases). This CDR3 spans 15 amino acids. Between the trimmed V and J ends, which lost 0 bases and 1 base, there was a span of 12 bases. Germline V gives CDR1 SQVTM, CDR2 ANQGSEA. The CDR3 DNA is TGCAGCGTTGAAGATCAGGGACGGAGGAACACTGAAGCTTTCTTT. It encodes CSVEDQGRRNTEAFF. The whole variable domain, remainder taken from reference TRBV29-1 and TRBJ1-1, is SAVISQKPSRDICQRGTSLTIQCQVDSQVTMMFWYRQQPGQSLTLIATANQGSEATYESGFVIDKFPISRPNLTFSTLTVSNMSPEDSSIYLCSVEDQGRRNTEAFFGQGTRLTVV.